These 13 T cell receptor beta chains were sequenced from one sample in a study of blood T cell repertoires in COVID-19. The protocol was immunoSEQ multiplex PCR, while the TCRdb copy is restricted to in-frame clones and leaves out a portion. The repertoire has approximately 70,000 clones, roughly 85% of them found once; the top ten carry almost 10%. Input material: peripheral blood. These receptors were collected from a woman of 80 years or more with acute or convalescent COVID-19.

The chain combines TRBV7-2 with TRBJ1-1, with 9 bases matching TRBD1. Trimming removed 4 bases from V and 6 bases from J; junction bases left unmatched: 3. The CDR3 totals 13 residues. Germline V gene lookup returns CDR1 SGHTA and CDR2 FQGNSA. CDR3 nucleotide sequence: TGTGCCAGCAGCTGGGACAGGGATTCTGAAGCTTTCTTT. As protein: CASSWDRDSEAFF.

The rearrangement joins TRBV18 to TRBJ1-2, with a weak D call TRBD1 (6 bases). This CDR3 contains 15 residues. CDR1 is KGHSH and CDR2 is LQKENI in the germline V gene. V lost 2 bases, J lost 4 bases, and 14 bases lay in between. This chain's CDR3 is CASSPLGGQTYGYTF. CDR3 nucleotides: TGTGCCAGCTCACCATTAGGGGGACAAACCTATGGCTACACCTTC.

CDR3 nucleotide sequence: TGTGCCAGCAGCCCCGCAGGGGCCCGCCAAGAGACCCAGTACTTC. Encoded protein: CASSPAGARQETQYF. The chain recombines TRBV7-8 with TRBJ2-5; D may be TRBD1 (6 bases). This CDR3 has 15 amino acids. Trimming stripped 5 bases from V and 1 base from J, with 14 bases between. Per the germline V gene, CDR1 is SGHVS and CDR2 is FQNEAQ.

V and J are TRBV5-4 and TRBJ1-4; 8 bases map to TRBD1. Germline-derived CDR1 and CDR2 are SGHNT and YYREEE (reference sequence). The CDR3 runs 16 residues. Germline trimming cut 2 bases from V and 7 bases from J; bases unmatched to any gene: 10. CDR3: CASSLKPDRVVEKLFF. The CDR3 bases are TGTGCCAGCAGCTTAAAACCGGACAGGGTAGTTGAAAAACTGTTTTTT. Full variable domain (rest looked up from reference TRBV5-4 and TRBJ1-4): ETGVTQSPTHLIKTRGQQVTLRCSSQSGHNTVSWYQQALGQGPQFIFQYYREEENGRGNFPPRFSGLQFPNYSSELNVNALELDDSALYLCASSLKPDRVVEKLFFGSGTQLSVL.

V gene TRBV4-1 combines with J gene TRBJ2-1, with 10 bases fitting TRBD2. The CDR3 runs 15 residues. The V gene's germline CDR1 is MGHRA and CDR2 YSYEKL. J was trimmed by 5 bases and V by 4 bases; bases with no gene match: 5. The DNA for the CDR3 is TGCGCCAGCAGCCCTAGCGGGGGCCCGAACAATGAGCAGTTCTTC. Protein product: CASSPSGGPNNEQFF.

The chain couples TRBV20-1 to TRBJ2-7; TRBD1 is a possible D gene (5 bases). V gave up 0 bases and J gave up 13 bases, with 10 bases separating them. CDR1 and CDR2 from the germline V gene are DFQATT and SNEGSKA (reference sequence). The CDR3 sequence is 10 residues long. CDR3 sequence (DNA): TGCAGTGCTAGAGATGTAGGGGTATACTTC. This codes for CSARDVGVYF.

This chain joins TRBV7-3 and TRBJ2-3; 8 bases match TRBD2. Losses at the gene ends were 4 bases for V and 6 bases for J; bases not matched to a gene: 6. The CDR3 spans 14 residues. Germline CDR1 and CDR2: SGHTA and FQGTGA. In nucleotides, the CDR3 is TGTGCCAGCAGCTCCGGACTAGCAGGGGATACGCAGTATTTT. Its translation is CASSSGLAGDTQYF.

This clone turned up a few times. CDR3 in DNA: TGTGCCAGCATAGGGGGGGCCGATTCACCCCTCCACTTT. It is translated as CASIGGADSPLHF. This chain joins TRBV25-1 and TRBJ1-6; D possibly corresponds to TRBD1 (6 bases). The CDR3 covers 13 residues. V was pared by 7 bases and J by 8 bases, with 12 bases between. Per germline, CDR1 MGHDK and CDR2 SYGVNS.

V gene TRBV3-1 (or the pseudogene TRBV3-2) combines with J gene TRBJ2-5, with D possibly matching TRBD1 (5 bases). Per the germline V gene, CDR1 is LGHDT and CDR2 is YNNKEL (reference sequence). With 3 bases removed from V and 0 bases from J, the gap between germline ends came to 11 bases. CDR3 size: 15 residues. The CDR3 region is CASSHPTEYQETQYF. CDR3 bases: TGTGCCAGCAGCCACCCGACAGAGTACCAAGAGACCCAGTACTTC.

The chain uses TRBV7-2 and TRBJ2-1; 11 bases are a match to TRBD2. Germline values: CDR1 SGHTA, CDR2 FQGNSA. V trimming: 1 base; J trimming: 6 bases; junction bases outside the gene matches: 5. The CDR3 runs to 16 residues. The CDR3, as DNA: TGTGCCAGCAGCTTAGTTCCTAGCGGGGGGCGCAATGAGCAGTTCTTC. Translated: CASSLVPSGGRNEQFF.

In this sample, this clone turned up a few times. J is TRBJ1-6 and V is TRBV7-8, with a tentative D call TRBD1 (6 bases). Trimming shortened V by 5 bases and J by 7 bases, and 15 bases separated the two germline ends. Per the germline V gene, CDR1 is SGHVS and CDR2 is FQNEAQ. This CDR3 is built from 15 residues. For the CDR3, the DNA is TGTGCCAGCAGCCCCAGGCAGGGGCAGAATTCACCCCTCCACTTT. Its protein product is CASSPRQGQNSPLHF. Full variable domain (rest looked up from reference TRBV7-8 and TRBJ1-6): GAGVSQSPRYKVAKRGQDVALRCDPISGHVSLFWYQQALGQGPEFLTYFQNEAQLDKSGLPSDRFFAERPEGSVSTLKIQRTQQEDSAVYLCASSPRQGQNSPLHFGNGTRLTVT.

The chain combines TRBV6-5 with TRBJ2-1, with D maybe TRBD2 (7 bases). Germline CDR1 and CDR2: MNHEY and SVGAGI. Trimming removed 4 bases at V and 7 bases at J, with 17 bases between. The CDR3 loop spans 15 amino acids. CDR3 protein: CASSLVGGALNEQFF. CDR3 bases: TGTGCCAGCAGTTTGGTTGGGGGGGCCCTGAATGAGCAGTTCTTC.

This clone was observed a handful of times. The J gene is TRBJ1-4, the V gene TRBV12-3 or TRBV12-4; weak D call: TRBD1 (5 bases). Trimming pared 6 bases from V and 7 bases from J, leaving 9 bases between. The CDR3 spans 12 residues. This CDR3 is CASSRGGEKLFF. The CDR3, as DNA: TGTGCCAGCAGCCGCGGGGGTGAAAAACTGTTTTTT.